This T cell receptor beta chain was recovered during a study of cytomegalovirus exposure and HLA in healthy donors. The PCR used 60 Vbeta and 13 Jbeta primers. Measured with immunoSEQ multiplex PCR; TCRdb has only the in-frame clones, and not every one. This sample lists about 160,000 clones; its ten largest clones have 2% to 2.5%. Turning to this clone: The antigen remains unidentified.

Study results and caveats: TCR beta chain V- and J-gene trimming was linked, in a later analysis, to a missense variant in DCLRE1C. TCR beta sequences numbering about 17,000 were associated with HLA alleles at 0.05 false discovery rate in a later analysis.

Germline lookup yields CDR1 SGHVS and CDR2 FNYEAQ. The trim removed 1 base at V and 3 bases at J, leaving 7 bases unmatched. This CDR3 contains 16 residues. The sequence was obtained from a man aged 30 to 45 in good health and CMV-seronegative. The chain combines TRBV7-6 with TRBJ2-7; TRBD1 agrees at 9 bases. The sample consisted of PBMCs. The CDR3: CASSLGGQGSVYEQYF. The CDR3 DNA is TGTGCCAGCAGCTTAGGAGGACAGGGGTCAGTCTACGAGCAGTACTTC.